This is a list of T cell receptor beta chains from one sample in a study of OX40 agonist ivuxolimab in advanced cancers. Assay used: immunoSEQ multiplex PCR; TCRdb lists only in-frame clones, some missing. The sample yields about 80,000 clones, around 92% seen once. The source was CD4+ or CD8+ T cells sorted from blood, collected in a trial of the OX40 agonist ivuxolimab. These receptors originate from an adult with an advanced solid tumor such as melanoma, head and neck, liver or kidney cancer. Both conserved end residues are part of each CDR3. The order of the fields is J gene, D gene, V gene, clone size, CDR3 DNA, CDR3 protein. D genes are given only for firm matches. Clone size is stated in some rows and not others, as once, few, many or a class when expanded.

j_call: TRBJ2-4
d_call: .
v_call: TRBV25-1
clone_size: .
cdr3_nt: TGTGCCAGCGCATCCCTAGCCAAAAACATTCAGTACTTC
cdr3_aa: CASASLAKNIQYF

j_call: TRBJ1-5
d_call: .
v_call: TRBV23-1
clone_size: .
cdr3_nt: TGCGCCAGCAGTCAATGGGGGACGCAAGGCGGTGGCAATCAGCCCCAGCATTTT
cdr3_aa: CASSQWGTQGGGNQPQHF

j_call: TRBJ1-6
d_call: .
v_call: TRBV19
clone_size: once
cdr3_nt: TGTGCCAGTAGTCCCCGGGGGTTGGATTCACCCCTCCACTTT
cdr3_aa: CASSPRGLDSPLHF

j_call: TRBJ1-3
d_call: .
v_call: TRBV21-1
clone_size: .
cdr3_nt: TGTGCCAGCAGCAAACCAGGGGGCTTGGACACCATATATTTT
cdr3_aa: CASSKPGGLDTIYF

j_call: TRBJ2-5
d_call: .
v_call: TRBV29-1
clone_size: once
cdr3_nt: TGCAGCGTTGAAGTAGGAAGGGTCGAGACCCAGTACTTC
cdr3_aa: CSVEVGRVETQYF

j_call: TRBJ1-1
d_call: .
v_call: TRBV2
clone_size: few
cdr3_nt: TGTGCCAGCAGTAGAAATGACGGGTTAATAGGAACTTTCTTT
cdr3_aa: CASSRNDGLIGTFF

j_call: TRBJ1-2
d_call: TRBD1
v_call: TRBV9
clone_size: once
cdr3_nt: TGTGCCAGCAGCGTAGAGGACAGGTGGGATGGCTACACCTTC
cdr3_aa: CASSVEDRWDGYTF

j_call: TRBJ2-1
d_call: TRBD2
v_call: TRBV2
clone_size: once
cdr3_nt: TGTGCCAAAGGGACTACCCTCAGCAATGAGCAGTTCTTC
cdr3_aa: CAKGTTLSNEQFF

j_call: TRBJ2-2
d_call: .
v_call: TRBV5-1
clone_size: .
cdr3_nt: TGCGCCAGCAGCTTGGCGGGGGCGCACACCGGGGAGCTGTTTTTT
cdr3_aa: CASSLAGAHTGELFF

j_call: TRBJ2-5
d_call: .
v_call: TRBV11-2
clone_size: .
cdr3_nt: TGTGCCAGCAGCTTATCGCTAGCCATTTTATCGGAGACCCAGTACTTC
cdr3_aa: CASSLSLAILSETQYF

j_call: TRBJ1-4
d_call: .
v_call: TRBV4-1
clone_size: .
cdr3_nt: TGCGCCAGCAGCCAGCTCCTGGCCCCTAATGAAAAACTGTTTTTT
cdr3_aa: CASSQLLAPNEKLFF

j_call: TRBJ2-1
d_call: .
v_call: TRBV27
clone_size: once
cdr3_nt: TGTGCCAGCAGTTTGTCCAGATACAATGAGCAGTTCTTC
cdr3_aa: CASSLSRYNEQFF

j_call: TRBJ2-3
d_call: .
v_call: TRBV13
clone_size: .
cdr3_nt: TGTGCCAGCAGCTTTTCCCTGGAGGGGGGGTTTGTCACAGATACGCAGTATTTT
cdr3_aa: CASSFSLEGGFVTDTQYF

j_call: TRBJ2-3
d_call: TRBD1
v_call: TRBV19
clone_size: .
cdr3_nt: TGTGCCAGTAGTCCGACAGGGGCGAGCACAGATACGCAGTATTTT
cdr3_aa: CASSPTGASTDTQYF

j_call: TRBJ1-2
d_call: .
v_call: TRBV27
clone_size: .
cdr3_nt: TGTGCCAGCCGGGTTATTACCCCGTCCTCTGGGTTCTATGGCTACACCTTC
cdr3_aa: CASRVITPSSGFYGYTF

j_call: TRBJ2-7
d_call: TRBD2
v_call: TRBV6-5
clone_size: .
cdr3_nt: TGTGCCAGCAGTTCGGGGGGGGCCCTCTACGAGCAGTACTTC
cdr3_aa: CASSSGGALYEQYF

j_call: TRBJ1-4
d_call: TRBD1
v_call: TRBV2
clone_size: .
cdr3_nt: TGTGCCAGCACCCCCAAAGGGGACAGGCAACTTGCAACTAATGAAAAACTGTTTTTT
cdr3_aa: CASTPKGDRQLATNEKLFF

j_call: TRBJ1-6
d_call: .
v_call: TRBV9
clone_size: once
cdr3_nt: TGTGCCAGCAGCGTAGAACAAGTCGGGGATTCACCCCTCCACTTT
cdr3_aa: CASSVEQVGDSPLHF

j_call: TRBJ1-5
d_call: .
v_call: TRBV10-3
clone_size: .
cdr3_nt: TGTGCCATCAGTGAGTCCAGTATTAGCAATCAGCCCCAGCATTTT
cdr3_aa: CAISESSISNQPQHF

j_call: TRBJ1-2
d_call: .
v_call: TRBV5-1
clone_size: .
cdr3_nt: TGCGCCAGCAGCTTTGGAGGGAATGGCTACACCTTC
cdr3_aa: CASSFGGNGYTF

j_call: TRBJ2-3
d_call: TRBD2
v_call: TRBV10-1
clone_size: .
cdr3_nt: TGCGCCAGCAGCGACCTTGGACTAGCGGGGGCCTCGATCACAGATACGCAGTATTTT
cdr3_aa: CASSDLGLAGASITDTQYF

j_call: TRBJ2-7
d_call: .
v_call: TRBV6-5
clone_size: once
cdr3_nt: TGTGCCAGCAGTTCAGGGGGGGTTGGCGAGCAGTACTTC
cdr3_aa: CASSSGGVGEQYF

j_call: TRBJ1-2
d_call: .
v_call: TRBV7-3
clone_size: .
cdr3_nt: TGTGCCAGCAGTTACCACCAGGGATACGGCTACACCTTC
cdr3_aa: CASSYHQGYGYTF

j_call: TRBJ2-7
d_call: .
v_call: TRBV11-2
clone_size: .
cdr3_nt: TGTGCCAGCAGCTTCGGAGATCTACCCTCTGTCTACGAGCAGTACTTC
cdr3_aa: CASSFGDLPSVYEQYF

j_call: TRBJ2-1
d_call: TRBD1
v_call: TRBV5-6
clone_size: .
cdr3_nt: TGTGCCAGCAGCTTGGCCAGGGGGTTTAATGAGCAGTTCTTC
cdr3_aa: CASSLARGFNEQFF

j_call: TRBJ2-5
d_call: TRBD2
v_call: TRBV19
clone_size: .
cdr3_nt: TGTGCCAGTAGTATCACTAGCGGGGGGGCCCGAGAGACCCAGTACTTC
cdr3_aa: CASSITSGGARETQYF

j_call: TRBJ2-7
d_call: .
v_call: TRBV7-9
clone_size: .
cdr3_nt: TGTGCCAGCAGCCCCTGGGACACTGAAATCTACGAGCAGTACTTC
cdr3_aa: CASSPWDTEIYEQYF

j_call: TRBJ1-6
d_call: .
v_call: TRBV5-1
clone_size: .
cdr3_nt: TGCGCCAGCAGCTTGGCAACAGGTTCACCCCTCCACTTT
cdr3_aa: CASSLATGSPLHF

j_call: TRBJ1-1
d_call: .
v_call: TRBV4-3
clone_size: .
cdr3_nt: TGCGCCAGCAGCCCAGGTGGGCTCACTGAAGCTTTCTTT
cdr3_aa: CASSPGGLTEAFF

j_call: TRBJ2-3
d_call: TRBD1
v_call: TRBV7-8
clone_size: once
cdr3_nt: TGTGCCAGCAGCTCTTGGACAGGGGGGGCAGATACGCAGTATTTT
cdr3_aa: CASSSWTGGADTQYF

j_call: TRBJ2-1
d_call: TRBD1
v_call: TRBV27
clone_size: .
cdr3_nt: TGTGCCAGCAGTTCCGGGACAGGGGGATCGAATGAGCAGTTCTTC
cdr3_aa: CASSSGTGGSNEQFF

j_call: TRBJ2-7
d_call: .
v_call: TRBV11-3
clone_size: once
cdr3_nt: TGTGCCAGCAGCTTAGCGGGGGACCACTACGAGCAGTACTTC
cdr3_aa: CASSLAGDHYEQYF

j_call: TRBJ2-7
d_call: .
v_call: TRBV7-9
clone_size: .
cdr3_nt: TGTGCCAGCAGCGGGAATCGAGACGAGCAGTACTTC
cdr3_aa: CASSGNRDEQYF

j_call: TRBJ2-7
d_call: .
v_call: TRBV9
clone_size: .
cdr3_nt: TGTGCCAGCAGCCCCGGTGGGGGGGCTCTATACGAGCAGTACTTC
cdr3_aa: CASSPGGGALYEQYF

j_call: TRBJ2-5
d_call: .
v_call: TRBV7-7
clone_size: .
cdr3_nt: TGTGCCAGCAGCTGGAAAGAGACCCAGTACTTC
cdr3_aa: CASSWKETQYF

j_call: TRBJ1-5
d_call: .
v_call: TRBV6-1
clone_size: .
cdr3_nt: TGTGCCAGCAGTGAATGGGGGCAAAGCAATCAGCCCCAGCATTTT
cdr3_aa: CASSEWGQSNQPQHF

j_call: TRBJ1-2
d_call: TRBD1
v_call: TRBV7-3
clone_size: .
cdr3_nt: TGTGCCAGCAGCTTACCCAAGCCGACAGGGATTTACTATGGCTACACCTTC
cdr3_aa: CASSLPKPTGIYYGYTF

j_call: TRBJ1-4
d_call: TRBD1
v_call: TRBV7-2
clone_size: .
cdr3_nt: TGTGCCAGCAGCCCCTTCATCCGGACAGGGGGCGGAACTAATGAAAAACTGTTTTTT
cdr3_aa: CASSPFIRTGGGTNEKLFF

j_call: TRBJ1-1
d_call: .
v_call: TRBV19
clone_size: few
cdr3_nt: TGTGCCAGTAGTATACCCGGTCGTGGGGCTTTCTTT
cdr3_aa: CASSIPGRGAFF

j_call: TRBJ2-7
d_call: TRBD1
v_call: TRBV27
clone_size: .
cdr3_nt: TGTGCCAGCAGTTACGGACAGGGATCCTACGAGCAGTACTTC
cdr3_aa: CASSYGQGSYEQYF

j_call: TRBJ2-5
d_call: .
v_call: TRBV6-5
clone_size: .
cdr3_nt: TGTGCCAGCAGTTACCCCGGGGGCAAGGAGACCCAGTACTTC
cdr3_aa: CASSYPGGKETQYF

j_call: TRBJ2-1
d_call: TRBD2
v_call: TRBV13
clone_size: once
cdr3_nt: TGTGCCAGCAGGAAAGGGAGCGGGGTGAACAATGAGCAGTTCTTC
cdr3_aa: CASRKGSGVNNEQFF

j_call: TRBJ1-1
d_call: .
v_call: TRBV4-3
clone_size: .
cdr3_nt: TGCGCCAGCAGCCAAGATCGGCAGGGGCTCACTGAAGCTTTCTTT
cdr3_aa: CASSQDRQGLTEAFF

j_call: TRBJ2-1
d_call: .
v_call: TRBV2
clone_size: .
cdr3_nt: TGTGCCAGCAGTGTAAACTACAATGAGCAGTTCTTC
cdr3_aa: CASSVNYNEQFF

j_call: TRBJ1-3
d_call: TRBD1
v_call: TRBV7-8
clone_size: .
cdr3_nt: TGTGCCAGCAGTACGGGACAGGGGCCTGGAAACACCATATATTTT
cdr3_aa: CASSTGQGPGNTIYF

j_call: TRBJ2-7
d_call: TRBD1
v_call: TRBV27
clone_size: .
cdr3_nt: TGTGCCAGCAGTGACTCCACAGGGGCCTACGAGCAGTACTTC
cdr3_aa: CASSDSTGAYEQYF

j_call: TRBJ2-5
d_call: TRBD2
v_call: TRBV9
clone_size: .
cdr3_nt: TGTGCCAGCAGCGTAGGGGCTAGCGGGGGGGAGACCCAGTACTTC
cdr3_aa: CASSVGASGGETQYF

j_call: TRBJ2-7
d_call: TRBD1
v_call: TRBV10-1
clone_size: .
cdr3_nt: TGCGCCAGCAGTGATTATTCCGGGACAGGGAACCACGAGCAGTACTTC
cdr3_aa: CASSDYSGTGNHEQYF

j_call: TRBJ1-2
d_call: TRBD1
v_call: TRBV19
clone_size: .
cdr3_nt: TGTGCCAGTAGTATCCCATGGACAGGGGAGGTAATCAGAGCTTATGGCTACACCTTC
cdr3_aa: CASSIPWTGEVIRAYGYTF

j_call: TRBJ2-1
d_call: TRBD2
v_call: TRBV29-1
clone_size: once
cdr3_nt: TGCAGCGTTGTGGGGGGGTCGGGTGAGCAGTTCTTC
cdr3_aa: CSVVGGSGEQFF

j_call: TRBJ2-1
d_call: TRBD2
v_call: TRBV11-2
clone_size: .
cdr3_nt: TGTGCCAGCAGCGAGCTGGGACTAGCGGAAAATGAGCAGTTCTTC
cdr3_aa: CASSELGLAENEQFF

j_call: TRBJ2-1
d_call: TRBD2
v_call: TRBV6-5
clone_size: .
cdr3_nt: TGTGCCAGCAGTTACGGACTAGCGAACAATGAGCAGTTCTTC
cdr3_aa: CASSYGLANNEQFF

j_call: TRBJ2-7
d_call: .
v_call: TRBV13
clone_size: .
cdr3_nt: TGTGCCAGCAGCCCTGAGCGGTTCGCAGCCTACGAGCAGTACTTC
cdr3_aa: CASSPERFAAYEQYF